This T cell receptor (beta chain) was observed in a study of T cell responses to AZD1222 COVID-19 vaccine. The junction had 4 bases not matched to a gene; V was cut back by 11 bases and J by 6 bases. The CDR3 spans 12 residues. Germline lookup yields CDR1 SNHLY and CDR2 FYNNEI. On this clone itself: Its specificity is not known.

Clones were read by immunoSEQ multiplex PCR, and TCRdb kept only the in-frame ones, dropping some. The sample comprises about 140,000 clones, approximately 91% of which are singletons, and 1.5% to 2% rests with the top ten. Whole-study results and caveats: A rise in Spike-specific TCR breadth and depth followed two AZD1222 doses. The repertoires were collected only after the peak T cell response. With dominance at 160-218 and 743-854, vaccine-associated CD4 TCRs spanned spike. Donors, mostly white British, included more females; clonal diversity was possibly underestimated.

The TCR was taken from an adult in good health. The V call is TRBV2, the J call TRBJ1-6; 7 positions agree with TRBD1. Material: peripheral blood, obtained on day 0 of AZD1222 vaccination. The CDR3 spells CAGNRGNSPLHF. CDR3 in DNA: TGTGCCGGGAACAGGGGTAATTCACCCCTCCACTTT.